This TCR beta chain was identified in a study of shared clonotypes between healthy human individuals. It was across several immunoSEQ plates that each subset's genomic DNA was evenly split. The method was immunoSEQ multiplex PCR; TCRdb's version includes in-frame clones alone and lacks a portion of them. The sample contains 470,000 or so clones, 81% of which appear only once. About this clone itself: A far larger clone is a single base away, which makes a read error likely.

Unsorted material relied on about 100 million PBMCs as the source of genomic DNA. This CDR3 comprises 15 residues. V trimming: 5 bases; J trimming: 1 base; junction bases outside the gene matches: 8. Germline V gives CDR1 SGHNT, CDR2 YYREEE (reference sequence). Sequencing used PBMCs. The chain links TRBV5-4 to TRBJ1-1; 7 nucleotides match TRBD1. The receptor was derived from a woman in her forties in good health. Some clones in this sample may be carry-over from other donors' samples. The CDR3 protein is CASSPDRAKNTEAFF. In nucleotides, the CDR3 is TGTGCCAGCAGTCCCGACAGGGCTAAGAACACTGAAGCTTTCTTT.